A selection of T cell receptor beta chains follows, all from one sample in a study of T-cell memory formation after mild COVID-19. One entry per CDR3 protein, called by TCRdb with MiXCR from the 5' RACE reads. In the table there are hundreds of thousands of distinct CDR3 sequences, around a sixth of which are singletons. The sample consisted of PBMCs or a T cell subset sorted from them (not recorded which). These receptors were obtained from an adult woman who had mild COVID-19 (a few samples of this study predate the infection). Cell type and time point are not known. The CDR3 runs from the conserved cysteine through the conserved F or W. Fields, in order: J gene, D gene, clone size, V gene, CDR3 protein, CDR3 DNA. D genes are given only for firm matches. Clone size is shown for a subset of rows, as once, few, many or a class of expanded clone.

>TRBJ2-7|TRBD1|few|TRBV25-1
CASSTAGTGAYEQYF
TGTGCCAGCAGCACTGCCGGGACAGGAGCCTACGAGCAGTACTTC
>TRBJ2-7|TRBD2|once|TRBV7-2
CASRTWEGSEQYF
TGTGCCAGCAGAACTTGGGAGGGAAGCGAGCAGTACTTC
>TRBJ2-4|.|few|TRBV9
CASSVADSPIQYF
TGTGCCAGCAGCGTCGCCGACAGTCCCATTCAGTACTTC
>TRBJ2-5|TRBD1|.|TRBV5-5
CASSVPGGAGGTQYF
TGTGCCAGCAGCGTCCCAGGGGGCGCGGGTGGGACCCAGTACTTC
>TRBJ2-3|TRBD1|few|TRBV29-1
CSVKAGGAGTDTQYF
TGCAGCGTTAAAGCAGGGGGCGCTGGCACAGATACGCAGTATTTT
>TRBJ2-2|.|few|TRBV4-1
CASSQEPDTGELFF
TGCGCCAGCAGCCAAGAGCCCGACACCGGGGAGCTGTTTTTT
>TRBJ2-3|.|many|TRBV4-3
CASSQDRTDTQYF
TGCGCCAGCAGCCAAGATCGGACAGATACGCAGTATTTT
>TRBJ2-2|TRBD1|.|TRBV12-3/TRBV12-4
CASSGGQGRKTGELFF
TGTGCCAGCAGTGGGGGACAGGGAAGGAAGACCGGGGAGCTGTTTTTT
>TRBJ2-7|TRBD2|.|TRBV11-2
CASSLVTSGDIYEQYF
TGTGCCAGCAGCTTAGTCACTAGCGGGGACATTTACGAGCAGTACTTC
>TRBJ1-1|.|few|TRBV3-1
CASSQMPGNTEAFF
TGTGCCAGCAGCCAAATGCCGGGGAACACTGAAGCTTTCTTT
>TRBJ1-2|.|.|TRBV30
CAWSVMSSGGDGYTF
TGTGCCTGGAGTGTAATGTCCTCGGGGGGGGATGGCTACACCTTC
>TRBJ2-4|.|.|TRBV29-1
CSVEKELAKNIQYF
TGCAGCGTTGAAAAGGAACTAGCCAAAAACATTCAGTACTTC
>TRBJ2-7|.|few|TRBV27
CASSSAWSSYEQYF
TGTGCCAGCAGCTCCGCTTGGAGCTCCTACGAGCAGTACTTC
>TRBJ2-3|.|.|TRBV5-1
CASSLEGVLDTQYF
TGCGCCAGCAGCTTGGAGGGGGTCCTAGATACGCAGTATTTT
>TRBJ2-3|TRBD2|few|TRBV4-1
CASSQDPLAGVSDTQYF
TGCGCCAGCAGCCAAGATCCCCTAGCGGGGGTTAGTGATACGCAGTATTTT
>TRBJ2-7|TRBD2|few|TRBV27
CASSAGGPEEQYF
TGTGCCAGCAGTGCGGGGGGGCCTGAAGAGCAGTACTTC
>TRBJ2-7|.|few|TRBV24-1
CAKARTGRSGQYF
TGTGCCAAAGCGCGAACGGGGAGATCTGGGCAGTACTTC
>TRBJ2-3|TRBD2|few|TRBV19
CASSISGRIGDTQYF
TGTGCCAGTAGTATCAGCGGGAGAATCGGCGATACGCAGTATTTT
>TRBJ1-3|.|.|TRBV29-1
CSARHSSGNTIYF
TGCAGCGCCCGACATAGCTCTGGAAACACCATATATTTT
>TRBJ2-7|.|.|TRBV10-3
CAISESPAGSYEQYF
TGTGCCATCAGTGAGTCCCCGGCAGGGTCCTACGAGCAGTACTTC
>TRBJ2-2|.|few|TRBV7-6
CASSFTWTGTNTGELFF
TGTGCCAGCAGCTTTACCTGGACCGGGACGAACACCGGGGAGCTGTTTTTT
>TRBJ2-7|.|.|TRBV9
CASSSQRPGSGSYEQYF
TGTGCCAGCAGCTCTCAACGTCCAGGTAGCGGCTCCTACGAGCAGTACTTC